These 16 T cell receptor beta chains were sequenced from one sample in a study of blood T cell repertoires in COVID-19. Sequencing used immunoSEQ multiplex PCR; TCRdb keeps in-frame clones, though not all of them. This table has 120,000 to 150,000 clones, about 84% appearing once. The sample taken for sequencing was peripheral blood. These receptors were collected from a woman in her fifties or sixties with acute or convalescent COVID-19.

The J gene is TRBJ1-2, the V gene TRBV6-1; 9 nucleotides line up with TRBD1. This CDR3 is built from 15 residues. Trimming took 3 bases from V and 4 from J; bases not matched to a gene: 6. CDR1 and CDR2 (germline): MNHNS, SASEGT. The DNA of the CDR3 is TGTGCCAGCAGTGATTCGGGACAGGGTGGCTATGGCTACACCTTC. It yields the protein CASSDSGQGGYGYTF.

This clone was seen more than once but under ten times. The chain employs TRBV11-2 and TRBJ1-2; the match to TRBD1 covers 7 bases. Germline V gene lookup returns CDR1 SGHAT and CDR2 FQNNGV. The CDR3 runs to 14 residues. With 3 bases clipped from V and 6 bases from J, the junction kept 7 bases outside the gene matches. CDR3 sequence reads: CASSFLRDSDGYTF. The CDR3 DNA reads as TGTGCCAGCAGCTTCTTGAGGGACAGCGATGGCTACACCTTC.

The chain is built from TRBV6-5 and TRBJ2-1, with 10 nucleotides matching TRBD2. This CDR3 is 12 amino acids long. V dropped 6 bases and J dropped 15; count of bases not matched to a gene: 8. The germline V gene encodes CDR1 MNHEY and CDR2 SVGAGI. CDR3 DNA: TGTGCCAGCAGCGACGGACTAGCGGTCCGGTTCTTC. The encoded protein is CASSDGLAVRFF.

The chain carries TRBV4-2 and TRBJ2-7; TRBD1 matches 8 bases. This CDR3 has 16 amino acids. V was pared by 0 bases and J by 2 bases, with 6 bases of the junction left unmatched. Germline values: CDR1 LGHNA, CDR2 YNFKEQ. In nucleotides, the CDR3 is TGTGCCAGCAGCCAAGAAGGATGGGACAGGACCTACGAGCAGTACTTC. This translates into CASSQEGWDRTYEQYF.

The sample holds one count of this clone. Written as DNA, the CDR3 is TGTGCCAGCAGCCTCCAGTCTCTCACTGAAGCTTTCTTT. Protein sequence: CASSLQSLTEAFF. The chain couples TRBV14 to TRBJ1-1; D is unresolved. The CDR3 has 13 residues. Germline CDR1 reads SGHDN; CDR2 reads FVKESK. V gave up 4 bases and J gave up 4 bases, with 10 bases separating them.

The chain carries TRBV27 and TRBJ1-2; D may be TRBD1 (6 bases). The germline V gene encodes CDR1 MNHEY and CDR2 SMNVEV (reference sequence). With 3 bases removed from V and 7 bases from J, the gap between germline ends came to 15 bases. The CDR3 totals 14 residues. CDR3 protein: CASSFHTGRGGYTF. The CDR3, as DNA: TGTGCCAGCAGTTTTCATACAGGGCGAGGTGGCTACACCTTC.

The chain is built from TRBV2 and TRBJ2-3, with D possibly matching TRBD1 (6 bases). CDR3 length equals 14 residues. Germline CDR1 SNHLY, CDR2 FYNNEI. Trimming removed 5 bases from V and 6 bases from J, with 15 bases in between. This CDR3 is CASSRGSTADTQYF. CDR3 bases: TGTGCCAGCAGTAGGGGGTCAACCGCGGATACGCAGTATTTT.

This clone was recorded a few times. This rearrangement joins TRBV19 to TRBJ2-7; 15 positions agree with TRBD2. Trimming cost V 4 bases and J 4 bases; bases outside gene matches: 5. This CDR3 comprises 16 residues. The germline CDR1 and CDR2 sequences are LNHDA and SQIVND (reference sequence). The CDR3 region has the DNA TGTGCCAGTAGTAAGGGACTAGCGGGGGGTCGGTACGAGCAGTACTTC. Protein product: CASSKGLAGGRYEQYF.

This rearrangement joins TRBV5-1 to TRBJ1-6; tentatively, D is TRBD1 (6 bases). The length of the CDR3 is 16 residues. The V end was cut by 2 bases, the J end by 5 bases, with 14 bases between. Germline V gene data show CDR1 as SGHRS and CDR2 as YFSETQ. In nucleotides, the CDR3 is TGCGCCAGCAGCTTCAACCCCGGGGGGCATAATTCACCCCTCCACTTT. This codes for CASSFNPGGHNSPLHF.

The rearrangement uses TRBV7-2 and TRBJ2-7; 8 bases fit TRBD1. The germline CDR1 and CDR2 sequences are SGHTA and FQGNSA. With V trimmed by 5 bases and J by 2 bases, 5 bases remained unmatched. This CDR3 is built from 14 residues. The DNA of the CDR3 is TGTGCCAGCAGCACCCGGACAGGGCCCTACGAGCAGTACTTC. Translating gives CASSTRTGPYEQYF. Full variable domain (outside the CDR3, taken from reference TRBV7-2 and TRBJ2-7): GAGVSQSPSNKVTEKGKDVELRCDPISGHTALYWYRQSLGQGLEFLIYFQGNSAPDKSGLPSDRFSAERTGGSVSTLTIQRTQQEDSAVYLCASSTRTGPYEQYFGPGTRLTVT.

As for this clone: Sequence at one end of the junction differs from germline and may be a read error. The CDR3 nucleotides are TGTGCCTGCAGGGCAGGAGGGTCCTCTGGAAACACCATATATTTT. It is translated as CACRAGGSSGNTIYF. The chain couples TRBV6-5 to TRBJ1-3; TRBD1 might be the D (5 bases). The CDR3 is 15 residues long. Germline V CDR1 and CDR2: MNHEY, SVGAGI.

The chain links TRBV9 to TRBJ2-6, with a possible D match to TRBD2 (5 bases). Per the germline V gene, CDR1 is SGDLS and CDR2 is YYNGEE. Trimming left V 2 bases short and J 2 bases short, with 5 bases between. CDR3 length: 14 amino acids. As DNA, the CDR3 is TGTGCCAGCAGCGTCGGGACTGGGGCCAACGTCCTGACTTTC. Translation gives CASSVGTGANVLTF.

The genes are TRBV7-3 and TRBJ2-3; 7 positions match TRBD2. This CDR3 has 13 amino acids. From germline, CDR1 is SGHTA and CDR2 FQGTGA. V lost 4 bases and J lost 4; bases outside the gene matches: 2. The CDR3 coding sequence is TGTGCCAGCAGCTCACGGGGGGCAGATACGCAGTATTTT. Its translation is CASSSRGADTQYF.

The chain uses TRBV6-4 and TRBJ1-2, with D unclear. The CDR3 runs 15 residues. The V gene's germline CDR1 is MRHNA and CDR2 SNTAGT. The ends were cut back, 0 bases at V and 4 bases at J, with 12 bases in the middle. The CDR3 DNA reads TGTGCCAGCAGTGACTCCCCCGACAAGGCCTATGGCTACACCTTC. Protein: CASSDSPDKAYGYTF.

The rearrangement joins TRBV6-5 to TRBJ2-5, with 7 bases lining up with TRBD2. Germline V lookup: CDR1 MNHEY, CDR2 SVGAGI. V trimming: 6 bases; J trimming: 0 bases; junction bases outside the gene matches: 7. This CDR3 has 15 residues. CDR3 coding DNA: TGTGCCAGCAGCACGCAGCGGGGCCACCAAGAGACCCAGTACTTC. It translates to CASSTQRGHQETQYF.

The genes are TRBV12-5 and TRBJ2-3, with TRBD2 matching 10 bases. This CDR3 spans 17 amino acids. Germline loops: CDR1 LGHNT, CDR2 FRNRAP. The J segment lost 5 bases and the V segment lost 1 base, leaving 9 bases of the junction unmatched. The CDR3 DNA follows: TGTGCTAGTGGTTTGGCTAGCGGGGGTCCTTGGGGAGATACGCAGTATTTT. Translation gives CASGLASGGPWGDTQYF.